A single sample gave rise to the 3 T cell receptor beta chains below, sequenced in a study of identical twins. Each CDR3 protein gets one entry after TCRdb re-called the 5' RACE reads with MiXCR. The table records roughly 200,000 distinct CDR3 sequences, around 8.1% of them present only once. The same data also went into a second study, on yellow fever vaccine responses in identical twins.

Sequenced material: memory (CD45RO+) T cells sorted from blood. The receptors come from a woman between 18 and 30 years old in good health.

This clonotype showed up many times. This chain connects TRBV4-3 to TRBJ2-3, with D perhaps being TRBD1 or TRBD2 (6 bases each). Per germline, CDR1 LGHNA and CDR2 YSLEER. V lost 1 base, J lost 4 bases, and 12 bases lay in between. CDR3 length equals 15 residues. The CDR3 coding sequence is TGCGCCAGCAGCCAAGGCGAGGGGGAGGCAGATACGCAGTATTTT. As protein: CASSQGEGEADTQYF.

This clonotype has at least ten counts. The rearrangement links TRBV20-1 to TRBJ1-1; 10 bases line up with TRBD1. There are 14 residues in the CDR3. J gave up 5 bases and V 5 bases, and 8 bases lay outside the gene matches. Germline values: CDR1 DFQATT, CDR2 SNEGSKA (reference sequence). CDR3 region: CSASPGTGVTEAFF. CDR3 coding DNA: TGCAGTGCTTCCCCCGGGACAGGGGTTACTGAAGCTTTCTTT.

This clonotype was observed many times. The chain links TRBV7-8 to TRBJ2-5; 8 bases align to TRBD1. Germline CDR1 reads SGHVS; CDR2 reads FQNEAQ. J lost 5 bases, V lost 6 bases, and 17 bases had no gene match. There are 17 residues in the CDR3. The CDR3 is CASSSRQGSRGRETQYF. The CDR3 nucleotides read TGTGCCAGCAGTTCAAGACAGGGGTCTAGGGGGAGGGAGACCCAGTACTTC. The full variable domain, rest sourced from reference TRBV7-8 and TRBJ2-5, is GAGVSQSPRYKVAKRGQDVALRCDPISGHVSLFWYQQALGQGPEFLTYFQNEAQLDKSGLPSDRFFAERPEGSVSTLKIQRTQQEDSAVYLCASSSRQGSRGRETQYFGPGTRLLVL.